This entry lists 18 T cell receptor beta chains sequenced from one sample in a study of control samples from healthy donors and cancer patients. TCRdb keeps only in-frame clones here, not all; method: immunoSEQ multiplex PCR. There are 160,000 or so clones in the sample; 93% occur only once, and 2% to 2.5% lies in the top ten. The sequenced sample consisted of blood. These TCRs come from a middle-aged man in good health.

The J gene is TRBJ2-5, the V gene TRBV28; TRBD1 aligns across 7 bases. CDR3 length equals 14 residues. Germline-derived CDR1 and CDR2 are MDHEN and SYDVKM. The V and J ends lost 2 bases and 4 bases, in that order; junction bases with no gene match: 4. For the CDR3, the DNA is TGTGCCAGCAGTTTACAACAGGGGATAGAGACCCAGTACTTC. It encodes CASSLQQGIETQYF.

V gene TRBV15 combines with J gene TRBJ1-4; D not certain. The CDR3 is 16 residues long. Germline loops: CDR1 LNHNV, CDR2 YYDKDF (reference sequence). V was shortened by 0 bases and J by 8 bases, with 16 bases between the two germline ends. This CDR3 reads CATSREYVSLAEKLFF. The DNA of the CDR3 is TGTGCCACCAGCAGAGAGTATGTGTCCCTAGCGGAAAAACTGTTTTTT. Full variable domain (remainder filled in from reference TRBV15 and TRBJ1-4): DAMVIQNPRYQVTQFGKPVTLSCSQTLNHNVMYWYQQKSSQAPKLLFHYYDKDFNNEADTPDNFQSRRPNTSFCFLDIRSPGLGDTAMYLCATSREYVSLAEKLFFGSGTQLSVL.

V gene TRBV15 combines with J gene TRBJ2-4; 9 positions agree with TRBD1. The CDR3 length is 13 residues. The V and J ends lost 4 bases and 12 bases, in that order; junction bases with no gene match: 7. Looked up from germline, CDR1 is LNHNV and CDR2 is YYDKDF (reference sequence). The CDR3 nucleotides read TGTGCCACCAGCACTCGACAGGGGGGGAGTCAGTACTTC. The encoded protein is CATSTRQGGSQYF. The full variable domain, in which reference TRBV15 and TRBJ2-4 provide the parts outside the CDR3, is DAMVIQNPRYQVTQFGKPVTLSCSQTLNHNVMYWYQQKSSQAPKLLFHYYDKDFNNEADTPDNFQSRRPNTSFCFLDIRSPGLGDTAMYLCATSTRQGGSQYFGAGTRLSVL.

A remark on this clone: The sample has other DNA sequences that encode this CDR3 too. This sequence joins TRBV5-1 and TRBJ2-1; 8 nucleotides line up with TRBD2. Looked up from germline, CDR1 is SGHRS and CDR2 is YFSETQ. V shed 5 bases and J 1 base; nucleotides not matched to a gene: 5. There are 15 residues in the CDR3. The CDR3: CASSSGGASYNEQFF. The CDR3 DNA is TGCGCCAGCAGTTCGGGAGGGGCTTCCTACAATGAGCAGTTCTTC. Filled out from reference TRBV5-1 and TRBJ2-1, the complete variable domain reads KAGVTQTPRYLIKTRGQQVTLSCSPISGHRSVSWYQQTPGQGLQFLFEYFSETQRNKGNFPGRFSGRQFSNSRSEMNVSTLELGDSALYLCASSSGGASYNEQFFGPGTRLTVL.

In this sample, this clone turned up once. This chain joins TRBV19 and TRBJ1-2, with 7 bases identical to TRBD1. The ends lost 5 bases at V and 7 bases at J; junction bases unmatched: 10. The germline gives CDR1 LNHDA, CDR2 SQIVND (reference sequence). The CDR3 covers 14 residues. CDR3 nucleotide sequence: TGTGCCAGTAGTCCGGGGACAGTTAACCCTGGCTACACCTTC. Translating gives CASSPGTVNPGYTF.

CDR3: CASSLAMTSVYNEQFF. CDR3 coding DNA: TGTGCCAGCAGCTTAGCGATGACTAGCGTATACAATGAGCAGTTCTTC. The genes are TRBV7-2 and TRBJ2-1; 8 bases fit TRBD2. CDR3 length equals 16 residues. Trimming cost V 0 bases and J 4 bases; bases outside gene matches: 5. The germline CDR1 and CDR2 sequences are SGHTA and FQGNSA. The whole variable domain, filled in from reference TRBV7-2 and TRBJ2-1, reads GAGVSQSPSNKVTEKGKDVELRCDPISGHTALYWYRQSLGQGLEFLIYFQGNSAPDKSGLPSDRFSAERTGGSVSTLTIQRTQQEDSAVYLCASSLAMTSVYNEQFFGPGTRLTVL.

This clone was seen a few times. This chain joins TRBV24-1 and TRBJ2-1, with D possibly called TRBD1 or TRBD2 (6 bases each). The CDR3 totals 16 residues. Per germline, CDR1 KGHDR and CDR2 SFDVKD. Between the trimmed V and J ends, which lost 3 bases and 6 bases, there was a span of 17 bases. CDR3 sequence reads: CATSDPIARGGNEQFF. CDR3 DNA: TGTGCCACCAGTGATCCCATCGCCAGGGGAGGCAATGAGCAGTTCTTC.

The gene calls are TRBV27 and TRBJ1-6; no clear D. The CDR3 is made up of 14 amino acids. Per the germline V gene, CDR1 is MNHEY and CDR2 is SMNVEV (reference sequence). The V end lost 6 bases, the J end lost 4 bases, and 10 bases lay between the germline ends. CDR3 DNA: TGTGCCAGCAGGGCCAGGATTTATAATTCACCCCTCCACTTT. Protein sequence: CASRARIYNSPLHF.

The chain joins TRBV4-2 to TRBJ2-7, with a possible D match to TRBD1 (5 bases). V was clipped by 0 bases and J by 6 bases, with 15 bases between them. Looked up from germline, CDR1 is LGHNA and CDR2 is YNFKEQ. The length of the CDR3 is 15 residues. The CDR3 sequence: CASSQDYSGRAEQYF. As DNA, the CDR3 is TGTGCCAGCAGCCAAGATTACTCGGGCAGGGCCGAGCAGTACTTC.

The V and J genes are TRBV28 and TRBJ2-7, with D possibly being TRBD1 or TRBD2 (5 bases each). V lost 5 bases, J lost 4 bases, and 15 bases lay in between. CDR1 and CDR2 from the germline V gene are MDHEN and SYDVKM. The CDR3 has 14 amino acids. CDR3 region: CASSPGGRGYEQYF. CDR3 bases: TGTGCCAGCAGTCCAGGAGGAAGGGGATACGAGCAGTACTTC.

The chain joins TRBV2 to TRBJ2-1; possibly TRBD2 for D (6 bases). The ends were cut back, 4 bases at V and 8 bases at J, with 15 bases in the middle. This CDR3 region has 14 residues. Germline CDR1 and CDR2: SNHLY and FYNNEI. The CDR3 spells CASSVLRGLDEQFF. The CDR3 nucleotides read TGTGCCAGCAGTGTCCTACGGGGGTTGGATGAGCAGTTCTTC. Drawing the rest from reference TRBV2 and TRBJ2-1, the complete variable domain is EPEVTQTPSHQVTQMGQEVILRCVPISNHLYFYWYRQILGQKVEFLVSFYNNEISEKSEIFDDQFSVERPDGSNFTLKIRSTKLEDSAMYFCASSVLRGLDEQFFGPGTRLTVL.

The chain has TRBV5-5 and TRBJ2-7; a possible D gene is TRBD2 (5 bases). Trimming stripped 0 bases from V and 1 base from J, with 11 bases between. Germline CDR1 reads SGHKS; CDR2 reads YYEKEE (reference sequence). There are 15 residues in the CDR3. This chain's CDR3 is CASSLVEGASYEQYF. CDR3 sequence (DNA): TGTGCCAGCAGCTTGGTAGAGGGTGCATCCTACGAGCAGTACTTC.

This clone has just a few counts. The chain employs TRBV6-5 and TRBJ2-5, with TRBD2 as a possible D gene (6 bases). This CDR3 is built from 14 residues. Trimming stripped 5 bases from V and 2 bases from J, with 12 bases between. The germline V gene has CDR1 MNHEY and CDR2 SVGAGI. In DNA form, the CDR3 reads TGTGCCAGCAGTCCCGCGGGAACTCAAGAGACCCAGTACTTC. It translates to CASSPAGTQETQYF.

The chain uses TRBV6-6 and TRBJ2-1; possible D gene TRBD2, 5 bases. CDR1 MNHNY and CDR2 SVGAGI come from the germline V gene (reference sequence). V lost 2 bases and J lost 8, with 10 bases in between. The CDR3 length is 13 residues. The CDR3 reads CASSYQWRDEQFF. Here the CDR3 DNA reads TGTGCCAGCAGTTACCAGTGGCGGGATGAGCAGTTCTTC.

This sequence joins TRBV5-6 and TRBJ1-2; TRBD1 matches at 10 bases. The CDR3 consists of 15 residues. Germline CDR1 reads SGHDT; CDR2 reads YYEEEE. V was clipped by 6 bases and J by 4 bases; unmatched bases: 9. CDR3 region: CASTFNRDRGYGYTF. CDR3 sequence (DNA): TGTGCCAGCACCTTTAACCGGGACAGGGGCTATGGCTACACCTTC.

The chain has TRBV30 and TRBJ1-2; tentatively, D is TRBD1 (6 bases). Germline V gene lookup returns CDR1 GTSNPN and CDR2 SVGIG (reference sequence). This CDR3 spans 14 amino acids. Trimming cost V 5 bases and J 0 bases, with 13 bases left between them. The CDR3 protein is CAWGDILANYGYTF. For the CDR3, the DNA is TGTGCCTGGGGGGACATCCTTGCTAACTATGGCTACACCTTC.

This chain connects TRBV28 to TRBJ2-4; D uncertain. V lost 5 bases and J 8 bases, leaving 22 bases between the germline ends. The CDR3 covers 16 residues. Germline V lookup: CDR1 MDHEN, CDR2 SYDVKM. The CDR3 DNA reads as TGTGCCAGCAGTCTGGCCGAATTGTCCTTGAAGGACATTCAGTACTTC. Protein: CASSLAELSLKDIQYF.

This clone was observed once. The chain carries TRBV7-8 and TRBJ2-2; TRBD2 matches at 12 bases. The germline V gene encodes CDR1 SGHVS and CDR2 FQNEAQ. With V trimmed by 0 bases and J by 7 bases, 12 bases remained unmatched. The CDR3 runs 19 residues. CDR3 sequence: CASSLARPSGRARLGELFF. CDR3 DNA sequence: TGTGCCAGCAGCTTAGCGCGGCCTAGCGGGAGGGCCCGCCTCGGGGAGCTGTTTTTT.